This TCR beta chain was recorded in a study of blood T cell repertoires in COVID-19. Study summary: Spain, Italy and the United States supplied samples that represented acute and convalescent COVID-19. PBMCs, B-cell-depleted T cells, or T cells were the source of the cDNA or gDNA that made up the material.

J lost 8 bases, V lost 2 bases, and 7 bases had no gene match. Germline loops: CDR1 MNHNS, CDR2 SASEGT. The CDR3 spans 14 residues. Measured with immunoSEQ multiplex PCR; TCRdb has only the in-frame clones, and not every one. Of roughly 220,000 clones detected, around 83% appear once; the ten largest clones hold about a tenth. This rearrangement joins TRBV6-1 to TRBJ2-3, with 7 nucleotides matching TRBD2. Sample: peripheral blood. The receptor comes from a woman aged 45-65 years with COVID-19, enrolled during active disease. As DNA, the CDR3 is TGTGCCAGCAGTGAAACCATATCGGGGGGTACGCAGTATTTT. It codes for CASSETISGGTQYF.